The present entry profiles one T cell receptor beta chain with its context. Its antigen is unidentified. Germline values: CDR1 MNHEY, CDR2 SVGAGI. V shed 1 base and J 5 bases; nucleotides not matched to a gene: 2. The CDR3 loop spans 14 amino acids. The sample originates from a study of identical twins. Study findings and constraints: Monozygotic twin pairs showed more out-of-frame TCR alpha sharing than models estimated.

TCRdb re-called the 5' RACE reads with MiXCR, one entry per CDR3 protein. Found here are a few hundred thousand distinct CDR3 sequences, approximately 17% of them singletons; the top ten hold 12%. The J gene is TRBJ2-1, the V gene TRBV6-5; 7 bases map to TRBD2. The specimen was naive T cells sorted from blood. The sequence derives from a man between 45 and 60 years old in good health. The CDR3 loop is CASSYFGLDNEQFF. The CDR3, as DNA: TGTGCCAGCAGTTACTTTGGACTAGACAATGAGCAGTTCTTC.